The sequence of this T cell receptor beta chain was determined in a study of blood T cell repertoires in COVID-19. Whole-study context: Researchers got acute and convalescent COVID-19 samples from the United States, Italy and Spain. T cells, B-cell-depleted T cells, or PBMCs provided the cDNA or gDNA that served as material.

Per the original methods: Reference gene primers were amplified, and this amplification served to estimate nucleated cell counts. Sequencing was performed with immunoSEQ multiplex PCR; in TCRdb, only in-frame clones are kept and a portion is missing. V and J calls and clone size are those listed in that table; D and trimming were worked out from the DNA. In the table there are 55,000 to 70,000 clones, approximately 91% of which are singletons. The sample holds one count of this clone. Specimen: peripheral blood. This clonotype originated in a man aged 55 to 70 with acute or convalescent COVID-19.

CDR3 bases: TGCAGCGTTGATGGGCAGGGCGGAAACGAGCAGTACTTC. Translated: CSVDGQGGNEQYF. This rearrangement joins TRBV29-1 to TRBJ2-7, with D possibly being TRBD1 (5 bases). The CDR3 is 13 amino acids. The germline V and J ends were trimmed by 3 bases and 5 bases, with 14 bases remaining between them. Germline CDR1 and CDR2: SQVTM and ANQGSEA.